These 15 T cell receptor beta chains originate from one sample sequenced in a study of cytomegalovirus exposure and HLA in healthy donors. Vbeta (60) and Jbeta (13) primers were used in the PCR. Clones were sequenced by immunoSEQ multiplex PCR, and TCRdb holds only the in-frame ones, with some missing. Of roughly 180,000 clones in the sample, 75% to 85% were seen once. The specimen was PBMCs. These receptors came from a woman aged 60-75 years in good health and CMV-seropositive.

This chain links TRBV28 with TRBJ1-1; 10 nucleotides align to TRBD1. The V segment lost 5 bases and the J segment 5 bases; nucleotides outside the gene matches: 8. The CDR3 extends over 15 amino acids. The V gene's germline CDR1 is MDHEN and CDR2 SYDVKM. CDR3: CASSPPGQGETEAFF. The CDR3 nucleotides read TGTGCCAGCAGTCCCCCCGGACAGGGGGAGACTGAAGCTTTCTTT.

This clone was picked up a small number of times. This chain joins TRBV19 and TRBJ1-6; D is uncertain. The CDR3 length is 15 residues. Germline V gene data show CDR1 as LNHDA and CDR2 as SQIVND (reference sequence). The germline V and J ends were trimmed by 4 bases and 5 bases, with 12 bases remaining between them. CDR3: CASSKWAFNNSPLHF. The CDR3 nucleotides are TGTGCCAGTAGTAAGTGGGCATTCAATAATTCACCCCTCCACTTT.

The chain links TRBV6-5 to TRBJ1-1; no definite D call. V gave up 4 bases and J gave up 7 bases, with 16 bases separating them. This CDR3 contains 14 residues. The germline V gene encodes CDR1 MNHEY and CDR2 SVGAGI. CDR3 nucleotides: TGTGCCAGCAGTTCCTGGAGTTATTTTGGTGAAGCTTTCTTT. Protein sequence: CASSSWSYFGEAFF.

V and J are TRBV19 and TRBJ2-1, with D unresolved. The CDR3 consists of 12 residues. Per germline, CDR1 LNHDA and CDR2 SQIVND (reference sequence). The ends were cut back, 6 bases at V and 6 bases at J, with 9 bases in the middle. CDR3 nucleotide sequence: TGTGCCAGTAGGGTTCCGGGCAATGAGCAGTTCTTC. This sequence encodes CASRVPGNEQFF.

The CDR3 region has the DNA TGCGCCAGCAGTAGGAGCTCTGGGGCCAACGTCCTGACTTTC. Protein: CASSRSSGANVLTF. This chain connects TRBV5-1 to TRBJ2-6; no reliable D call. V gave up 5 bases and J gave up 0 bases, with 6 bases separating them. The V gene's germline CDR1 is SGHRS and CDR2 YFSETQ. The CDR3 has 14 amino acids. Supplemented by reference TRBV5-1 and TRBJ2-6, the full variable domain reads KAGVTQTPRYLIKTRGQQVTLSCSPISGHRSVSWYQQTPGQGLQFLFEYFSETQRNKGNFPGRFSGRQFSNSRSEMNVSTLELGDSALYLCASSRSSGANVLTFGAGSRLTVL.

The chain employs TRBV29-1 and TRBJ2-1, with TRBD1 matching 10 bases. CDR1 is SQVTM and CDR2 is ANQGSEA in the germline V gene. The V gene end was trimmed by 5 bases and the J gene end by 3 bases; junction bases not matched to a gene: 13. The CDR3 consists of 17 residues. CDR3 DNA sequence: TGCAGCGTTTCCTTCCGAGACAGGGGGCATAACTACAATGAGCAGTTCTTC. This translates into CSVSFRDRGHNYNEQFF.

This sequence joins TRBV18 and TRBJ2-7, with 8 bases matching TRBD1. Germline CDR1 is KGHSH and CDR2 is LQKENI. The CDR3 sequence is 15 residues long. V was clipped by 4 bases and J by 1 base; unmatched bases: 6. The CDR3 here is CASSRPGQASYEQYF. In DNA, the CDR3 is TGTGCCAGCTCACGACCGGGACAGGCTTCCTACGAGCAGTACTTC.

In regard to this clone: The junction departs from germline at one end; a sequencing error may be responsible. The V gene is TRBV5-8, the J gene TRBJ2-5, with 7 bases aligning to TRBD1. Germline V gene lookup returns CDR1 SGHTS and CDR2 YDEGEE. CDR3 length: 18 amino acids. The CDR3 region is CASSHSGTVGFGQEAQYF. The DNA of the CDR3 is TGTGCCAGCAGCCATTCCGGGACAGTGGGGTTTGGGCAAGAGGCCCAGTACTTC.

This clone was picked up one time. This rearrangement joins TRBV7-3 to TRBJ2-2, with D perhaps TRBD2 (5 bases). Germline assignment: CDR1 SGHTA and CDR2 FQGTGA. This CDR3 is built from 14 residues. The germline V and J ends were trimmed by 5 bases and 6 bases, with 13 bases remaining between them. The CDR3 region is CASSRSRASGELFF. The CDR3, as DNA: TGTGCCAGCAGCCGATCGAGGGCGTCCGGGGAGCTGTTTTTT.

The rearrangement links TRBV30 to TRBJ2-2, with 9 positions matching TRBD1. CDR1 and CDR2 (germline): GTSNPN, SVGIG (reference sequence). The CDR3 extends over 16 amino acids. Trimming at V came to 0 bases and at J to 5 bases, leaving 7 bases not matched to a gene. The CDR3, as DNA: TGTGCCTGGAGTGTAACAGGGGGCTGGGGAACCGGGGAGCTGTTTTTT. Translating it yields CAWSVTGGWGTGELFF.

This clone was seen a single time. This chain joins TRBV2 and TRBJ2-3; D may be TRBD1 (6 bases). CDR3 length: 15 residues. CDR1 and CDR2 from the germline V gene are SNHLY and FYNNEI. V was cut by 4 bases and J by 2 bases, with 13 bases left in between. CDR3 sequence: CASSAGHPVTDTQYF. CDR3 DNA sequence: TGTGCCAGCAGTGCGGGACACCCCGTCACAGATACGCAGTATTTT.

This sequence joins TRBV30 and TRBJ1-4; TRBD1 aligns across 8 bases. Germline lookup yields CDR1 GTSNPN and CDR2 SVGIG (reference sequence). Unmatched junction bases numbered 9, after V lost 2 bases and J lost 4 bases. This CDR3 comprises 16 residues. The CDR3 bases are TGTGCCTGGAGTCCAGGACAGGGCAGCGATAATGAAAAACTGTTTTTT. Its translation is CAWSPGQGSDNEKLFF.

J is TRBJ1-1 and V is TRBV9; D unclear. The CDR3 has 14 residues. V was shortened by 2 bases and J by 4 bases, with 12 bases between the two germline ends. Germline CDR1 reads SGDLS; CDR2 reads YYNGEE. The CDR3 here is CASSVSTGTTEAFF. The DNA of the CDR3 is TGTGCCAGCAGCGTCTCGACGGGTACCACTGAAGCTTTCTTT.

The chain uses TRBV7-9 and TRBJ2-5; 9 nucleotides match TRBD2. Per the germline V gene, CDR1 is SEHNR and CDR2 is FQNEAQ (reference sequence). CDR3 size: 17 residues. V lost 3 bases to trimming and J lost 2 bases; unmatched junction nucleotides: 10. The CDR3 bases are TGTGCCAGCAGCTTGAGGTGGGGTAGCGGGAGTCAAGAGACCCAGTACTTC. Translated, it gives CASSLRWGSGSQETQYF. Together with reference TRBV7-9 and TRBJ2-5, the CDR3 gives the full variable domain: DTGVSQNPRHKITKRGQNVTFRCDPISEHNRLYWYRQTLGQGPEFLTYFQNEAQLEKSRLLSDRFSAERPKGSFSTLEIQRTEQGDSAMYLCASSLRWGSGSQETQYFGPGTRLLVL.

DNA of the CDR3: TGTGCCAGCAGTCCAAGCGGGGGGCTCACAGATACGCAGTATTTT. It yields the protein CASSPSGGLTDTQYF. V is TRBV6-5 and J is TRBJ2-3; TRBD2 aligns across 9 bases. With V trimmed by 5 bases and J by 2 bases, 5 bases remained unmatched. CDR1 and CDR2 (germline): MNHEY, SVGAGI. CDR3 size: 15 residues.